Here is one T cell receptor (beta chain) with its context. The antigen is undetermined. At the Johns Hopkins FTIC core, DNA taken from cultured CD4+ T cells was sequenced by way of the Oncomine TCR Beta short-read assay. TCRdb recomputed calls from the PCR reads with MiXCR, one row per CDR3 protein. This sample has more than 15,000 distinct CDR3 sequences, with approximately 67% found just once. CDR3 length equals 16 residues. Germline loops: CDR1 LGHNA, CDR2 YNFKEQ. V lost 1 base and J lost 2; bases outside the gene matches: 4. This sample's treatment: 10-day PBMC culture with coronavirus spike peptide pools or control peptides (ViraFEST assay). Peptide pool stimulation in ViraFEST expanded antigen-specific T cells, whose TCRs were then sequenced. The dates of positive PCR tests extended from March through December 2020 and came before the US Alpha, Beta and Delta variants. This specimen belongs to a study of vaccination and CD4 T cells after COVID-19.

The chain has TRBV4-2 and TRBJ1-2; TRBD1 aligns across 10 bases. What was sequenced was CD4+ T cells from blood, cultured in vitro. The clonotype comes from a human donor who had recovered from COVID-19. The CDR3 protein is CASSQVGTGDNYGYTF. CDR3 sequence (DNA): TGTGCCAGCAGCCAAGTTGGGACAGGGGACAACTATGGCTACACCTTC.